The 26 T cell receptor beta chains below come from one sample, sequenced in a study of blood T cells in healthy people across ages. A second about 7 to 12 cycle PCR used barcoded and J-beta primers. MiXCR was run by TCRdb on the 5' RACE reads, yielding one entry per CDR3 protein. The table lists 1.5 million to 2 million distinct CDR3 sequences, over 25% of them singletons. Sequenced material: blood. The receptor set was obtained from a woman aged 25 to 39 in good health.

This clonotype has just a few counts. This sequence joins TRBV20-1 and TRBJ2-7; no firm D call. The CDR3 has 12 residues. From germline, CDR1 is DFQATT and CDR2 SNEGSKA (reference sequence). The V and J ends lost 6 bases and 6 bases respectively, with 15 bases between them. CDR3 region: CSARTHLGEQYF. The DNA of the CDR3 is TGCAGTGCCAGGACCCATCTGGGCGAGCAGTACTTC.

In this sample, this clonotype turned up a few times. The rearrangement joins TRBV15 to TRBJ2-2; TRBD2 might be the D (5 bases). Germline V lookup: CDR1 LNHNV, CDR2 YYDKDF (reference sequence). CDR3 size: 15 residues. V lost 5 bases, J lost 8 bases, and 18 bases lay in between. For the CDR3, the DNA is TGTGCCACCAGCGTCGTTAGAGGGAGTCCAGGGGAGCTGTTTTTT. It specifies CATSVVRGSPGELFF. Together with reference TRBV15 and TRBJ2-2, the CDR3 gives the full variable domain: DAMVIQNPRYQVTQFGKPVTLSCSQTLNHNVMYWYQQKSSQAPKLLFHYYDKDFNNEADTPDNFQSRRPNTSFCFLDIRSPGLGDTAMYLCATSVVRGSPGELFFGEGSRLTVL.

This clonotype has ten or more counts. The V gene is TRBV7-2, the J gene TRBJ1-4; D perhaps matches TRBD1 (6 bases). The V and J ends lost 5 bases and 3 bases respectively, with 13 bases between them. There are 15 residues in the CDR3. Germline CDR1 SGHTA, CDR2 FQGNSA. CDR3 loop: CASSGQTGPNEKLFF. The CDR3 DNA sequence: TGTGCCAGCAGCGGCCAGACAGGCCCTAATGAAAAACTGTTTTTT. Using reference TRBV7-2 and TRBJ1-4 for the parts outside the CDR3, the full variable domain is GAGVSQSPSNKVTEKGKDVELRCDPISGHTALYWYRQSLGQGLEFLIYFQGNSAPDKSGLPSDRFSAERTGGSVSTLTIQRTQQEDSAVYLCASSGQTGPNEKLFFGSGTQLSVL.

Many counts were recorded for this clonotype. This chain connects TRBV4-2 to TRBJ2-7; no clear D gene. CDR3 length: 13 residues. The V and J ends lost 0 bases and 7 bases respectively, with 10 bases between them. The V gene's germline CDR1 is LGHNA and CDR2 YNFKEQ. Here the CDR3 DNA reads TGTGCCAGCAGCCAAGATGGTCCAGATGAGCAGTACTTC. Translated: CASSQDGPDEQYF.

This clonotype has a handful of counts. The chain couples TRBV6-5 to TRBJ1-1; a possible D gene is TRBD1 (6 bases). This CDR3 has 12 amino acids. Germline CDR1 is MNHEY and CDR2 is SVGAGI. V was pared by 4 bases and J by 8 bases, with 11 bases between. The CDR3 sequence: CASSSQGYEAFF. The CDR3 DNA is TGTGCCAGCAGTTCACAGGGTTACGAAGCTTTCTTT.

This clonotype was recorded a few times. This rearrangement joins TRBV27 to TRBJ2-3; possibly TRBD2 for D (6 bases). Germline values: CDR1 MNHEY, CDR2 SMNVEV (reference sequence). This CDR3 is 14 amino acids long. V dropped 7 bases and J dropped 4 bases, with 15 bases sitting between them. CDR3 protein: CASKGRRGADTQYF. In DNA, the CDR3 is TGTGCCAGCAAAGGGCGGCGGGGCGCAGATACGCAGTATTTT.

This clonotype was recorded a few times. One end of the junction fails to match germline, which may point to a read error. The gene calls are TRBV12-3 or TRBV12-4 and TRBJ1-5, with 9 bases identical to TRBD1. The CDR3 consists of 15 residues. The CDR3 region is CASSWGQGPNQPRHF. CDR3 DNA sequence: TGTGCCAGCAGTTGGGGACAGGGACCGAATCAGCCCCGGCATTTT.

This clonotype showed up many times. The J gene is TRBJ2-7, the V gene TRBV12-3 or TRBV12-4, with D unresolved. V lost 5 bases and J 6 bases, leaving 14 bases between the germline ends. This CDR3 region has 13 residues. CDR3 sequence reads: CASSRGPSTEQYF. CDR3 DNA sequence: TGTGCCAGCAGTCGCGGTCCATCCACCGAGCAGTACTTC.

A few counts support this clonotype. The J gene is TRBJ2-3, the V gene TRBV5-1; D is perhaps TRBD1 (5 bases). The CDR3 covers 14 residues. Between the trimmed V and J ends, which lost 4 bases and 6 bases, there was a span of 15 bases. The germline V gene encodes CDR1 SGHRS and CDR2 YFSETQ. As DNA, the CDR3 is TGCGCCAGCAGCCCCAACATGGCAGGGGATACGCAGTATTTT. The encoded protein is CASSPNMAGDTQYF.

This clonotype was detected many times. This rearrangement joins TRBV15 to TRBJ1-2; D is unresolved. The V and J ends lost 0 bases and 3 bases respectively, with 8 bases between them. The CDR3 sequence is 14 residues long. Looked up from germline, CDR1 is LNHNV and CDR2 is YYDKDF (reference sequence). CDR3: CATSRDRDDYGYTF. The CDR3 coding sequence is TGTGCCACCAGCAGAGACAGAGATGACTATGGCTACACCTTC. The variable domain in full, completed from reference TRBV15 and TRBJ1-2, reads DAMVIQNPRYQVTQFGKPVTLSCSQTLNHNVMYWYQQKSSQAPKLLFHYYDKDFNNEADTPDNFQSRRPNTSFCFLDIRSPGLGDTAMYLCATSRDRDDYGYTFGSGTRLTVV.

CDR3 sequence (DNA): TGTGCCAGCAGTTACTACGGCAGGGGAGGGCCTAATCAGCCCCAGCATTTT. It specifies CASSYYGRGGPNQPQHF. This chain joins TRBV6-6 and TRBJ1-5; a possible D gene is TRBD1 (6 bases). Germline V gives CDR1 MNHNY, CDR2 SVGAGI (reference sequence). The germline V and J ends were trimmed by 1 base and 4 bases, with 17 bases remaining between them. The CDR3 consists of 17 residues.

In this sample, this clonotype turned up many times. The chain employs TRBV12-3 or TRBV12-4 and TRBJ2-1; TRBD2 aligns across 8 bases. The CDR3 extends over 14 amino acids. V was pared by 8 bases and J by 4 bases, with 7 bases of the junction left unmatched. This chain's CDR3 is CASCSGGTYNEQFF. CDR3 coding DNA: TGTGCCAGCTGCAGCGGGGGTACGTACAATGAGCAGTTCTTC.

The chain carries TRBV7-8 and TRBJ2-1; unclear D gene. Matching the DNA end better, TRBJ2-7 makes the J call doubtful. CDR1 SGHVS and CDR2 FQNEAQ come from the germline V gene. There are 17 residues in the CDR3. The CDR3 loop reads CASSLAAFSSSYNEQYF. Here the CDR3 DNA reads TGTGCCAGCAGCTTAGCGGCCTTCTCGAGCTCCTACAATGAGCAGTACTTC.

On this clonotype: A much bigger clone sits one base away, suggesting this may be a read error. This sequence joins TRBV7-2 and TRBJ1-2, with a weak D call TRBD1 (6 bases). In germline, CDR1 is SGHTA, CDR2 FQGNSA. The length of the CDR3 is 14 residues. CDR3 nucleotide sequence: TGTGCCACCAGCGCCGGACAGACAAGGGGTGGCTACACCTTC. Translating gives CATSAGQTRGGYTF.

The CDR3 DNA sequence: TGTGCCTTCTCCCTCTCTGGGGCCAACGTCCTGACTTTC. Its translation: CAFSLSGANVLTF. This chain uses TRBV30 with TRBJ2-6, with unresolved D. Germline CDR1 reads GTSNPN; CDR2 reads SVGIG (reference sequence). The CDR3 has 13 residues. V was pared by 7 bases and J by 0 bases, with 7 bases between.

The J gene is TRBJ2-3, the V gene TRBV7-3; 9 positions agree with TRBD1. Germline-derived CDR1 and CDR2 are SGHTA and FQGTGA. After removal of 8 bases from V and 6 bases from J, the junction contained 15 bases not matched to a gene. The CDR3 is 16 amino acids. The CDR3 region has the DNA TGTGCCAGCTCGCTGTGGGGACAGGGCTTTGGGGATACGCAGTATTTT. This gives the protein CASSLWGQGFGDTQYF.

V and J are TRBV15 and TRBJ1-2; the D is unclear. The germline V gene encodes CDR1 LNHNV and CDR2 YYDKDF (reference sequence). V was trimmed by 0 bases and J by 6 bases, leaving 17 bases between them. The CDR3 is 16 residues long. The CDR3 sequence is CATSRDRVGGCDGYTF. DNA for the CDR3: TGTGCCACCAGCAGAGATCGGGTCGGAGGGTGCGATGGCTACACCTTC.

The chain recombines TRBV6-6 with TRBJ1-5; D may be TRBD1 (5 bases). Trimming shortened V by 1 base and J by 4 bases, and 14 bases separated the two germline ends. The CDR3 is made up of 16 amino acids. Looked up from germline, CDR1 is MNHNY and CDR2 is SVGAGI (reference sequence). In nucleotides, the CDR3 is TGTGCCAGCAGTTACTGGGGGGGGGGAGGTAATCAGCCCCAGCATTTT. Amino acids: CASSYWGGGGNQPQHF.

The chain employs TRBV2 and TRBJ1-5; no firm D call. V lost 6 bases and J lost 0, with 18 bases in between. Germline-derived CDR1 and CDR2 are SNHLY and FYNNEI. The CDR3 is made up of 17 amino acids. The CDR3 DNA reads as TGTGCCAGCAGGAGGAACAGCCGCTTATATAGCAATCAGCCCCAGCATTTT. Its translation is CASRRNSRLYSNQPQHF.

This clonotype came up a few times. The V gene is TRBV7-2, the J gene TRBJ2-3; TRBD2 aligns across 10 bases. The CDR3 covers 14 residues. V dropped 7 bases and J dropped 4; count of bases not matched to a gene: 5. In germline, CDR1 is SGHTA, CDR2 FQGNSA. Here the CDR3 reads CASILAGPPDTQYF. The CDR3, as DNA: TGTGCCAGCATACTAGCGGGGCCCCCAGATACGCAGTATTTT.

A word on this clonotype: A clone one base away is much larger, so this may be a read error. The rearrangement joins TRBV15 to TRBJ1-2; 9 bases line up with TRBD1. The CDR3 extends over 13 amino acids. The V gene's germline CDR1 is LNHNV and CDR2 YYDKDF (reference sequence). CDR3 residues: CAASSDRGFGYTF. DNA of the CDR3: TGTGCCGCCAGCAGCGACAGGGGGTTCGGCTACACCTTC. The complete variable domain, with remaining parts taken from reference TRBV15 and TRBJ1-2, reads DAMVIQNPRYQVTQFGKPVTLSCSQTLNHNVMYWYQQKSSQAPKLLFHYYDKDFNNEADTPDNFQSRRPNTSFCFLDIRSPGLGDTAMYLCAASSDRGFGYTFGSGTRLTVV.

This clonotype appeared a few times. The chain is built from TRBV27 and TRBJ2-1; 12 nucleotides agree with TRBD2. CDR1 and CDR2 (germline): MNHEY, SMNVEV (reference sequence). The CDR3 loop spans 18 amino acids. The V segment lost 6 bases and the J segment 0 bases; nucleotides outside the gene matches: 9. CDR3 sequence: CASSAGTSGRSSYNEQFF. The CDR3 DNA is TGTGCCAGCAGCGCCGGGACTAGCGGGCGCAGCTCCTACAATGAGCAGTTCTTC.

V usage is TRBV5-5 and J usage is TRBJ1-1, with no clear D. The germline V gene encodes CDR1 SGHKS and CDR2 YYEKEE (reference sequence). The CDR3 is made up of 15 amino acids. V was trimmed by 2 bases and J by 5 bases, leaving 16 bases between them. CDR3 protein: CASSFGPQAGTEAFF. CDR3 nucleotides: TGTGCCAGCAGCTTTGGCCCTCAGGCGGGGACTGAAGCTTTCTTT.

Remarks on this clonotype: At one of its ends the junction is not consistent with the germline gene, which may arise from a read error. V usage is TRBV18 and J usage is TRBJ2-7; D gene ambiguous. Looked up from germline, CDR1 is KGHSH and CDR2 is LQKENI. The CDR3 totals 12 residues. The CDR3 nucleotides read TGTGCCAGCTCACCACGCCTCCCCGAGCGGTACTTC. Its protein product is CASSPRLPERYF.

A note on this clonotype: Given a much more abundant clone one base away, this may be a read error. This sequence joins TRBV2 and TRBJ2-3, with TRBD2 matching over 7 bases. The CDR3 covers 15 residues. Germline V gene data show CDR1 as SNHLY and CDR2 as FYNNEI. This chain's CDR3 is CARSDGTTSTDTQYF. CDR3 DNA sequence: TGTGCCCGCAGTGACGGGACTACCAGCACAGATACGCAGTATTTT.

This clonotype was counted a few times. The CDR3 reads CASSLRGYATEAFF. CDR3 nucleotide sequence: TGTGCCAGCAGCTTAAGGGGGTATGCCACTGAAGCTTTCTTT. The gene calls are TRBV11-3 and TRBJ1-1, with D possibly being TRBD1 (6 bases). V was pared by 2 bases and J by 4 bases, with 11 bases between. The CDR3 has 14 residues. The germline V gene encodes CDR1 SGHNT and CDR2 YENEEA.